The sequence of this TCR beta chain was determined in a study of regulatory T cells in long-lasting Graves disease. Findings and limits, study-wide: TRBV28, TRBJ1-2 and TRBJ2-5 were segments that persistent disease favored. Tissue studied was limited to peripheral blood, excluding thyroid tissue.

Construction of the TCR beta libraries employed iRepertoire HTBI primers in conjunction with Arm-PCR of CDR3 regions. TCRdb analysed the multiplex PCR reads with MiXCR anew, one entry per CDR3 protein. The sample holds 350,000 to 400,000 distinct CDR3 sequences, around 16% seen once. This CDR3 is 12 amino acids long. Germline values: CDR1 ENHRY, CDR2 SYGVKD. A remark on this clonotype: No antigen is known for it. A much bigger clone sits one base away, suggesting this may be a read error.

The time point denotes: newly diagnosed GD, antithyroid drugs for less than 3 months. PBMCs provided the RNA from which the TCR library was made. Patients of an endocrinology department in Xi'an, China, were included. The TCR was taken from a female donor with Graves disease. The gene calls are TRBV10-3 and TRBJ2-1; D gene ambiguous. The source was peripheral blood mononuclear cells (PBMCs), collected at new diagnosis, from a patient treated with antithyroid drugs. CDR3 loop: CAVSESSNEQFF. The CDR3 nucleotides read TGTGCCGTCAGTGAGTCCTCGAATGAGCAGTTCTTC.